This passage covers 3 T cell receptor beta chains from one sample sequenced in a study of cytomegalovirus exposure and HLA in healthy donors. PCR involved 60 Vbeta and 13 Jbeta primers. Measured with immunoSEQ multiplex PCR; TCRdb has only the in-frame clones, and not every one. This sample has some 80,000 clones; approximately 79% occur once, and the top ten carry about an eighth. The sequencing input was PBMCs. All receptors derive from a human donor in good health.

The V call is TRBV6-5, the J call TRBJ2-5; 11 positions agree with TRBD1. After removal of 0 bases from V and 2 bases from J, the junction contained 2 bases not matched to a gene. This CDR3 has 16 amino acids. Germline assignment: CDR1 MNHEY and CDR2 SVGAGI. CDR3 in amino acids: CASSYSGTGGQETQYF. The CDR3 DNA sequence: TGTGCCAGCAGTTACTCCGGGACAGGGGGTCAAGAGACCCAGTACTTC.

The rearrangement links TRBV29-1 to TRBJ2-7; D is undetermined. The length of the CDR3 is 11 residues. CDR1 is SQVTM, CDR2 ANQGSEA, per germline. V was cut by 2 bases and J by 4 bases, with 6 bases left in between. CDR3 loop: CSVESEYEQYF. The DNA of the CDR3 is TGCAGCGTTGAATCCGAGTACGAGCAGTACTTC.

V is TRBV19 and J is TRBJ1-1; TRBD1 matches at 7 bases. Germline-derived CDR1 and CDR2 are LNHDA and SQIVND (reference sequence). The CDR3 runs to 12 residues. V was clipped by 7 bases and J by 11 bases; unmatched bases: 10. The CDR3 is CASNHRGGGAFF. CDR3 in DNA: TGTGCCAGTAACCACAGGGGCGGTGGGGCTTTCTTT.